One and the same sample provided the 17 T cell receptor beta chains below, sequenced in a study of blood T cell repertoires in COVID-19. Method: immunoSEQ multiplex PCR; TCRdb's copy keeps in-frame clones and lacks some. The sample consists of roughly 100,000 clones, roughly 80% of them appearing once. Sequenced input: peripheral blood. The receptors come from a man aged 65 to 85 with active or convalescent COVID-19.

CDR3 DNA: TGTGCCATCAGTGATAACGGACAGATGGATGAGCAGTTCTTC. Its protein product is CAISDNGQMDEQFF. The rearrangement uses TRBV10-3 and TRBJ2-1; maybe TRBD1 (6 bases). The CDR3 length is 14 residues. Looked up from germline, CDR1 is ENHRY and CDR2 is SYGVKD. Trimming stripped 3 bases from V and 8 bases from J, with 14 bases between.

The chain joins TRBV20-1 to TRBJ2-3; no clear D. V dropped 7 bases and J dropped 4 bases, with 9 bases sitting between them. The CDR3 has 11 amino acids. In germline, CDR1 is DFQATT, CDR2 SNEGSKA (reference sequence). CDR3 loop: CSGLFPDTQYF. DNA for the CDR3: TGCAGTGGGCTCTTCCCAGATACGCAGTATTTT.

The chain couples TRBV21-1 to TRBJ1-5; the table assigns TRBD1, which was not confirmed against the DNA. TRBV21-1 is given as a pseudogene. The CDR3 contains 14 residues. The CDR3 loop is CASSGQGVFQPQHF. The CDR3, as DNA: TGTGCCAGCAGCGGACAGGGGGTGTTTCAGCCCCAGCATTTT.

J is TRBJ2-1 and V is TRBV24-1; TRBD1 agrees at 7 bases. Trimming cost V 4 bases and J 3 bases; bases outside gene matches: 8. The CDR3 extends over 16 amino acids. From germline, CDR1 is KGHDR and CDR2 SFDVKD. CDR3 coding DNA: TGTGCCACCAGTGACACCGACAGGGCTGGCTACAATGAGCAGTTCTTC. This translates into CATSDTDRAGYNEQFF.

This clone has only a few counts. This chain joins TRBV11-2 and TRBJ1-1; D is perhaps TRBD1 (5 bases). There are 13 residues in the CDR3. Germline V lookup: CDR1 SGHAT, CDR2 FQNNGV. The V end was cut by 6 bases, the J end by 1 base, with 9 bases between. Here the CDR3 DNA reads TGTGCCAGCAGTTTCGACAGGAACACTGAAGCTTTCTTT. As protein: CASSFDRNTEAFF.

This clone was recorded a few times. The chain combines TRBV4-1 with TRBJ2-6; unclear D gene. Germline V gives CDR1 MGHRA, CDR2 YSYEKL. The length of the CDR3 is 16 residues. V gave up 3 bases and J gave up 0 bases, with 9 bases separating them. CDR3 sequence: CASSQGLSSGANVLTF. DNA for the CDR3: TGCGCCAGCAGCCAGGGCCTTAGCTCTGGGGCCAACGTCCTGACTTTC.

CDR3 amino acids: CASSLGAGLYEQYF. The CDR3 DNA follows: TGCGCCAGCAGCTTGGGAGCGGGGTTGTACGAGCAGTACTTC. This chain joins TRBV5-1 and TRBJ2-7, with TRBD2 matching 7 bases. Trimming took 0 bases from V and 4 from J; bases not matched to a gene: 4. Germline V lookup: CDR1 SGHRS, CDR2 YFSETQ. The CDR3 consists of 14 residues. The full variable domain, rest sourced from reference TRBV5-1 and TRBJ2-7, is KAGVTQTPRYLIKTRGQQVTLSCSPISGHRSVSWYQQTPGQGLQFLFEYFSETQRNKGNFPGRFSGRQFSNSRSEMNVSTLELGDSALYLCASSLGAGLYEQYFGPGTRLTVT.

This clone has only a few counts. The chain couples TRBV7-2 to TRBJ1-1, with D possibly being TRBD1 (5 bases). This CDR3 is 13 amino acids long. Germline assignment: CDR1 SGHTA and CDR2 FQGNSA. V gave up 3 bases and J gave up 4 bases, with 9 bases separating them. In nucleotides, the CDR3 is TGTGCCAGCAGCTTTAAACAGGCCACTGAAGCTTTCTTT. Its protein is CASSFKQATEAFF.

In this sample, this clone turned up many times. The rearrangement links TRBV2 to TRBJ2-1; the match to TRBD2 covers 10 bases. V was pared by 3 bases and J by 5 bases, with 7 bases of the junction left unmatched. Germline V gene sequence: CDR1 SNHLY, CDR2 FYNNEI. This CDR3 spans 16 amino acids. The CDR3 here is CASSETSGLGNNEQFF. For the CDR3, the DNA is TGTGCCAGCAGTGAGACTAGCGGGTTAGGGAACAATGAGCAGTTCTTC. Full variable domain (remainder filled in from reference TRBV2 and TRBJ2-1): EPEVTQTPSHQVTQMGQEVILRCVPISNHLYFYWYRQILGQKVEFLVSFYNNEISEKSEIFDDQFSVERPDGSNFTLKIRSTKLEDSAMYFCASSETSGLGNNEQFFGPGTRLTVL.

This chain uses TRBV6-2 or TRBV6-3 with TRBJ1-1; D is perhaps TRBD1 (6 bases). The CDR3 runs to 18 residues. Trimming stripped 2 bases from V and 1 base from J, with 20 bases between. Germline V gene sequence: CDR1 MNHEY, CDR2 SVGEGT. The CDR3 sequence: CASSYPIRGTAGNTEAFF. DNA of the CDR3: TGTGCCAGCAGTTACCCCATAAGGGGGACGGCCGGGAACACTGAAGCTTTCTTT.

This clone has a handful of counts. The CDR3: CASSTGGAYGYTF. CDR3 nucleotides: TGTGCCAGCAGTACAGGGGGCGCTTATGGCTACACCTTC. V and J are TRBV2 and TRBJ1-2; 9 positions match TRBD1. The CDR3 is made up of 13 amino acids. Germline V CDR1 and CDR2: SNHLY, FYNNEI. The J segment lost 5 bases and the V segment lost 5 bases, leaving 3 bases of the junction unmatched.

The genes are TRBV4-1 and TRBJ1-1; no reliable D call. Germline V lookup: CDR1 MGHRA, CDR2 YSYEKL. The CDR3 loop spans 15 amino acids. Trimming stripped 4 bases from V and 3 bases from J, with 15 bases between. CDR3 loop: CASSPLTTADTEAFF. The CDR3, as DNA: TGCGCCAGCAGCCCGCTGACTACAGCGGACACTGAAGCTTTCTTT.

The chain links TRBV19 to TRBJ2-4; perhaps TRBD1 as D (7 bases). CDR3 length: 17 residues. The V end was cut by 3 bases, the J end by 3 bases, with 18 bases between. The V gene's germline CDR1 is LNHDA and CDR2 SQIVND (reference sequence). The CDR3 loop is CASSIRVRQGGKNIQYF. The CDR3 nucleotides are TGTGCCAGTAGTATTAGGGTTAGGCAGGGGGGCAAAAACATTCAGTACTTC.

The chain carries TRBV2 and TRBJ2-5; 7 nucleotides line up with TRBD2. The length of the CDR3 is 15 residues. V shed 0 bases and J 4 bases; nucleotides not matched to a gene: 5. Germline V lookup: CDR1 SNHLY, CDR2 FYNNEI. CDR3 coding DNA: TGTGCCAGCAGTGAAGCGGGGTGGGAGGGAGAGACCCAGTACTTC. Translation: CASSEAGWEGETQYF.

The chain employs TRBV7-9 and TRBJ2-7; maybe TRBD2 (5 bases). The length of the CDR3 is 14 residues. CDR1 is SEHNR, CDR2 FQNEAQ, per germline (reference sequence). The V gene lost 0 bases and the J gene lost 3 bases, with 9 bases spanning the gap. CDR3 bases: TGTGCCAGCAGCTTAGCATCCGGGATCTACGAGCAGTACTTC. It codes for CASSLASGIYEQYF.

In this sample, this clone turned up once. The genes are TRBV5-1 and TRBJ2-1; possibly TRBD2 for D (6 bases). V was clipped by 0 bases and J by 1 base, with 8 bases between them. Germline CDR1 reads SGHRS; CDR2 reads YFSETQ. This CDR3 contains 15 residues. CDR3: CASSLVSGSYNEQFF. In DNA, the CDR3 is TGCGCCAGCAGCTTGGTTAGCGGATCCTACAATGAGCAGTTCTTC.

This chain connects TRBV10-3 to TRBJ1-3; 9 nucleotides line up with TRBD1. The CDR3 sequence is 15 residues long. With 3 bases clipped from V and 7 bases from J, the junction kept 7 bases outside the gene matches. In germline, CDR1 is ENHRY, CDR2 SYGVKD. The DNA of the CDR3 is TGTGCCATCAGTGAACTACTCGGGACAGGGAACACCATATATTTT. Its translation is CAISELLGTGNTIYF.